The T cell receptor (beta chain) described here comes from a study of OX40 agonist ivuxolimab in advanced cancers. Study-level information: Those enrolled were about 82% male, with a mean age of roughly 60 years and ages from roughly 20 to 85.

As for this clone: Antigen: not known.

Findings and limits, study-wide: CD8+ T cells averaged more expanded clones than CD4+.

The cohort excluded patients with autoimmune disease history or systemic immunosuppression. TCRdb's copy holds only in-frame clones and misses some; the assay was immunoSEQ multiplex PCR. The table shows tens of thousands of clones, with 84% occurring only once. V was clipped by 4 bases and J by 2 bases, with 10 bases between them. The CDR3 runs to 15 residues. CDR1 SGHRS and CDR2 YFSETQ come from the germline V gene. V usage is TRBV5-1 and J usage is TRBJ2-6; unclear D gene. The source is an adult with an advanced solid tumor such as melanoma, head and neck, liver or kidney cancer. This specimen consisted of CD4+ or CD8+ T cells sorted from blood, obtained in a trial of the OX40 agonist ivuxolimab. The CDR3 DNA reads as TGCGCCAGCAGCGTGACTGGAACTGGGGCCAACGTCCTGACTTTC. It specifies CASSVTGTGANVLTF.